A selection of T cell receptor beta chains follows, all from one sample in a study of cytomegalovirus exposure and HLA in healthy donors. Some clones are missing from TCRdb's copy, which holds only in-frame ones; the method was immunoSEQ multiplex PCR. The data show roughly 170,000 clones, more than 65% seen once. The sample taken for sequencing was PBMCs. The origin of the receptors is a man aged 25 to 45 in good health and CMV-seronegative. Both conserved end residues are part of each CDR3. The D gene is left open where the match is weak. Expanded clones get a size class; other rows say once, few or many, or leave the size out.

length	V	J	D	size	DNA	CDR3
13	TRBV28	TRBJ2-1	NA	NA	TGTGCCAGCATAGGGAGCTCCTACAATGAGCAGTTCTTC	CASIGSSYNEQFF
13	TRBV10-3	TRBJ2-5	TRBD1	NA	TGTGCCATCAGACAGGGGGCGGAAGAGACCCAGTACTTC	CAIRQGAEETQYF
14	TRBV4-2	TRBJ2-1	NA	NA	TGTGCCAGCAGCCAAGATTCAGGTAGGAATGAGCAGTTCTTC	CASSQDSGRNEQFF
13	TRBV14	TRBJ1-4	TRBD1	once	TGTGCCAGCAGGTCAGGGGGTCACGAAAAACTGTTTTTT	CASRSGGHEKLFF
18	TRBV6-4	TRBJ2-3	TRBD2	NA	TGTGCCAGCAGTGATTCGACGTTTTCAGCGGGGGGGGCAGATACGCAGTATTTT	CASSDSTFSAGGADTQYF
16	TRBV30	TRBJ2-7	TRBD2	NA	TGTGCCTGGAGTGTTGATAGCGGGAGTCTCCCCTACGAGCAGTACTTC	CAWSVDSGSLPYEQYF
13	TRBV30	TRBJ1-2	TRBD1	once	TGTGCCTGGAGTCCCGGGACAGACTATGGCTACACCTTC	CAWSPGTDYGYTF
13	TRBV5-4	TRBJ2-1	NA	few	TGTGCCAGCAGCCCCTCGGCCTACAATGAGCAGTTCTTC	CASSPSAYNEQFF
16	TRBV5-6	TRBJ1-2	TRBD1	NA	TGTGCCAGCAGCTTGGGGACAGGCATCTTGAACTATGGCTACACCTTC	CASSLGTGILNYGYTF
16	TRBV4-1	TRBJ2-7	TRBD1	few	TGCGCCAGCAGCCTTCCCCGACAGGGGGAATCCTACGAGCAGTACTTC	CASSLPRQGESYEQYF
12	TRBV29-1	TRBJ1-2	TRBD1	NA	TGCAGCGCCGGACAGGGTGAGATTGGCTACACCTTC	CSAGQGEIGYTF
15	TRBV11-3	TRBJ2-2	TRBD2	NA	TGTGCCAGCAGCAAGGGACTAGCTTTCACCGGGGAGCTGTTTTTT	CASSKGLAFTGELFF
14	TRBV19	TRBJ2-7	NA	NA	TGTGCCAGTACCCAGGGGGGCTCCTCCTACGAGCAGTACTTC	CASTQGGSSYEQYF
12	TRBV29-1	TRBJ1-1	TRBD1	NA	TGCAGCGCCCTCACAGGGGGCACTGAAGCTTTCTTT	CSALTGGTEAFF
16	TRBV4-3	TRBJ2-7	NA	NA	TGCGCCAGCAGCCAATTCTCCGGAAGGGGAGGCTACGAGCAGTACTTC	CASSQFSGRGGYEQYF
13	TRBV30	TRBJ2-5	NA	few	TGTGCCTGGGCCGGGACACAGCAAGAGACCCAGTACTTC	CAWAGTQQETQYF
15	TRBV6-5	TRBJ2-7	NA	NA	TGTGCCAGCAGTTCACGACAGGAACCCTACGAGCAGCAGTACTTC	CASSSRQEPYEQQYF
17	TRBV2	TRBJ1-6	NA	NA	TGTGCCAGCAGTGAAGTCGGAGGGAGCTCCTATAATTCACCCCTCCACTTT	CASSEVGGSSYNSPLHF
15	TRBV6-5	TRBJ2-7	TRBD2	NA	TGTGCCAGCAGTTACGTGGGACTAGCGGGGTATGAGCAGTACTTC	CASSYVGLAGYEQYF
16	TRBV5-1	TRBJ2-3	TRBD2	once	TGCGCCAGCAGCAGCGGACTAGCGGGACGCACAGATACGCAGTATTTT	CASSSGLAGRTDTQYF
12	TRBV6-5	TRBJ2-7	TRBD1	NA	TGTGCCAGCAGTGGACAGGGCTACGAGCAGTACTTC	CASSGQGYEQYF
15	TRBV7-9	TRBJ1-6	NA	NA	TGTGCCAGCAGCTTAGGGGGGGTTGGGAATTCACCCCTCCACTTT	CASSLGGVGNSPLHF
16	TRBV27	TRBJ2-2	NA	NA	TGTGCCAGCAGTCCGACGGGACAAACGAACACCGGGGAGCTGTTTTTT	CASSPTGQTNTGELFF
18	TRBV4-3	TRBJ2-3	NA	NA	TGCGCCAGCAGCCAAGGGCATATCCTAGCGTTGGGCACAGATACGCAGTATTTT	CASSQGHILALGTDTQYF
15	TRBV6-5	TRBJ2-7	TRBD2	NA	TGTGCCAGCAGTTACGTGGCTAGCGGGACCTACGAGCAGTACTTC	CASSYVASGTYEQYF
11	TRBV5-1	TRBJ2-7	NA	NA	TGCGCCAGCAGCCAATCCTACGAGCAGTACTTC	CASSQSYEQYF
14	TRBV6-6	TRBJ1-5	TRBD1	NA	TGTGCCAGTTGGGGGACAGGGACTCATCAGCCCCAGCATTTT	CASWGTGTHQPQHF
16	TRBV30	TRBJ2-2	TRBD2	NA	TGTGCCTGGAGTGTACGTGCGACTAGCGGGAGGACGGAGCTGTTTTTT	CAWSVRATSGRTELFF
15	TRBV14	TRBJ2-5	TRBD2	NA	TGTGCCAGCAGCCTAGCGGGGGGACGACAAGAGACCCAGTACTTC	CASSLAGGRQETQYF
15	TRBV10-3	TRBJ2-7	TRBD1	NA	TGTGCCATCAGTGAAACCGGGACAGGGGGCTTCGAGCAGTACTTC	CAISETGTGGFEQYF
13	TRBV28	TRBJ1-5	TRBD1	NA	TGTGCCGGCGGCAGGGGGCGTGAGCAGCCCCAGCATTTT	CAGGRGREQPQHF
13	TRBV6-5	TRBJ1-4	NA	NA	TGTGCCAGCAGTAGGGGAAATGGGGAAAAACTGTTTTTT	CASSRGNGEKLFF
15	TRBV4-1	TRBJ1-2	NA	NA	TGCGCCAGCAGCCAAGATAACAGGGCTTTCTATGGCTACACCTTC	CASSQDNRAFYGYTF
14	TRBV7-3	TRBJ2-1	NA	NA	TGTGCCAGCAGCCCAGGGACTTCCTACAATGAGCAGTTCTTC	CASSPGTSYNEQFF
15	TRBV4-3	TRBJ2-7	TRBD2	NA	TGCGCCAGCAGCCAAGAGGGGACTAGCGTCTACGAGCAGTACTTC	CASSQEGTSVYEQYF
15	TRBV6-6	TRBJ2-3	TRBD1	NA	TGTGCCAGCCAAAGGGGACAGGGTTGGTCAGATACGCAGTATTTT	CASQRGQGWSDTQYF
12	TRBV2	TRBJ1-1	NA	NA	TGTGCCAGCAGTGATATCGGGGGTGAAGCTTTCTTT	CASSDIGGEAFF
15	TRBV6-5	TRBJ2-1	NA	few	TGTGCCAGCAGTTACCTACGGCAGGGTGTCTATGAGCAGTTCTTC	CASSYLRQGVYEQFF
13	TRBV30	TRBJ1-4	NA	once	TGTGCCCGTAGAGGGACAACTAATGAAAAACTGTTTTTT	CARRGTTNEKLFF
15	TRBV11-2	TRBJ2-1	NA	NA	TGTGCCAGCAGCTTAGGCGGGGCACCCTACAATGAGCAGTTCTTC	CASSLGGAPYNEQFF
19	TRBV4-1	TRBJ2-1	NA	NA	TGCGCCAGCAGCCAAGATCCTACTGCTAGCGAGCAACCCTACAATGAGCAGTTCTTC	CASSQDPTASEQPYNEQFF
14	TRBV19	TRBJ2-5	NA	few	TGTGCCAGTAGTATAGCCGGCAGGCAAGAGACCCAGTACTTC	CASSIAGRQETQYF
12	TRBV18	TRBJ2-1	NA	NA	TGTGCCAGCTCACGGGAGAGGGATGAGCAGTTCTTC	CASSRERDEQFF
14	TRBV30	TRBJ1-5	NA	NA	TGTGCCTGCAGAGGCGCAGGGGCAAATCAGCCCCAGCATTTT	CACRGAGANQPQHF
14	TRBV4-2	TRBJ2-5	NA	NA	TGTGCCAGCAGCCAAGGAGGCCCGAGCGAGACCCAGTACTTC	CASSQGGPSETQYF
14	TRBV28	TRBJ2-1	NA	NA	TGTGCCAGCAGTTACCCCTACGGGGTCAATGAGCAGTTCTTC	CASSYPYGVNEQFF
14	TRBV7-9	TRBJ2-3	NA	NA	TGTGCCAGCAGCTTTAGCGGCAGCACAGATACGCAGTATTTT	CASSFSGSTDTQYF
17	TRBV7-2	TRBJ2-2	TRBD2	few	TGTGCCAGCAGCTTAGCGGGAGGGGAATGGAGGGCCGGGGAGCTGTTTTTT	CASSLAGGEWRAGELFF
14	TRBV28	TRBJ2-7	NA	NA	TGTGCCAGCACTTCCGGGACACCCAGCTCGGTGCAGTACTTC	CASTSGTPSSVQYF
15	TRBV19	TRBJ1-5	TRBD1	NA	TGTGCCAGTAGTATAGGGGGGACAGGTATCCAGCCCCAGCATTTT	CASSIGGTGIQPQHF
15	TRBV28	TRBJ1-5	NA	NA	TGTGCCAGCAGTAAAAGGGGGAATAGCAATCAGCCCCAGCATTTT	CASSKRGNSNQPQHF